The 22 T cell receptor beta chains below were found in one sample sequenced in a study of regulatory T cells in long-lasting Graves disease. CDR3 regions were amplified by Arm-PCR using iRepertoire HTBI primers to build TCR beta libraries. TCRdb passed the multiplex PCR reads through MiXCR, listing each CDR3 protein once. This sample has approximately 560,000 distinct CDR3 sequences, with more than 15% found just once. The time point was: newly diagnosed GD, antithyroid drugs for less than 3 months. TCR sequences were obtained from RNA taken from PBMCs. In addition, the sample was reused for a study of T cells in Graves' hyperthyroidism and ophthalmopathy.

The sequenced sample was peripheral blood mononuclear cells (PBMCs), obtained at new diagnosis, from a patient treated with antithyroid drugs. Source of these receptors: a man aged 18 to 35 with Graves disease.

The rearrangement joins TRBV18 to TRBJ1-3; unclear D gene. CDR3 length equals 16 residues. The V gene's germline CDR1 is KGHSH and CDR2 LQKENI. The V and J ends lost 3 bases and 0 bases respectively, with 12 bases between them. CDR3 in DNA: TGTGCCAGCTCACCTAGCGGGATAAACTCTGGAAACACCATATATTTT. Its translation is CASSPSGINSGNTIYF.

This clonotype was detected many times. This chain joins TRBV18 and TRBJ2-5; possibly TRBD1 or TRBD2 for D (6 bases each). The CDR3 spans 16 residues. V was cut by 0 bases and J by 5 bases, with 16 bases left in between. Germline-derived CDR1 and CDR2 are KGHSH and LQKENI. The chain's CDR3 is CASSPPRGRVEETQYF. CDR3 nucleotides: TGTGCCAGCTCACCACCACGGGGGCGTGTGGAGGAGACCCAGTACTTC.

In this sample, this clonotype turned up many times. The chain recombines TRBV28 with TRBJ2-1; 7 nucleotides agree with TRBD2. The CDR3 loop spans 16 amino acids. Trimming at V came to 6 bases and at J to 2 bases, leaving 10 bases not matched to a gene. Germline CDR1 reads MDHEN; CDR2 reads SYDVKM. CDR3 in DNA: TGTGCCAGCAGCCTCACTAGCGCGAAGACCTACAATGAGCAGTTCTTC. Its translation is CASSLTSAKTYNEQFF.

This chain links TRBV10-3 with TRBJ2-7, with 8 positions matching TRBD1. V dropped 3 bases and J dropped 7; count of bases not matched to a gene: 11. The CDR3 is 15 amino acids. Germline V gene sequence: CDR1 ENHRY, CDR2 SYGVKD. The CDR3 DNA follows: TGTGCCATCAGTGATCCGGGACAGGATCCTTGGGAGCAGTACTTC. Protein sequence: CAISDPGQDPWEQYF.

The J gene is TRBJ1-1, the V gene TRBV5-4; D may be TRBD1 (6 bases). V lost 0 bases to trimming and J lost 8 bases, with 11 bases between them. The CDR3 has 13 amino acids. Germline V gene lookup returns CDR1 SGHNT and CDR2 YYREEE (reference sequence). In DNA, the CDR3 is TGTGCCAGCAGCTTGGTGACAGGCCTGGAAGCTTTCTTT. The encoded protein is CASSLVTGLEAFF.

The DNA for the CDR3 is TGCAGCGTTGAGTACAGGGCGGGTAGGGAGACCCAGTACTTC. The encoded protein is CSVEYRAGRETQYF. The genes are TRBV29-1 and TRBJ2-3, with D maybe TRBD1 (6 bases). The end of the DNA aligns better with TRBJ2-5, so the J call may be wrong. The length of the CDR3 is 14 residues. CDR1 and CDR2 (germline): SQVTM, ANQGSEA.

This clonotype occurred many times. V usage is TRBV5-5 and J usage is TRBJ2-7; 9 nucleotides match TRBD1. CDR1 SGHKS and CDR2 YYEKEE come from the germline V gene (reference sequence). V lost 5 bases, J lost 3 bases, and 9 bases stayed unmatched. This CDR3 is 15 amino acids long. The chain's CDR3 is CASRPRTGEGYEQYF. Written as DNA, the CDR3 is TGTGCCAGCAGGCCTAGGACAGGGGAGGGCTACGAGCAGTACTTC. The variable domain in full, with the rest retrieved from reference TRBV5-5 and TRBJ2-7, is DAGVTQSPTHLIKTRGQQVTLRCSPISGHKSVSWYQQVLGQGPQFIFQYYEKEERGRGNFPDRFSARQFPNYSSELNVNALLLGDSALYLCASRPRTGEGYEQYFGPGTRLTVT.

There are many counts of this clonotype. Written as DNA, the CDR3 is TGTGCCAGCAGTGAGGGCCCTAGCTCCTACAATGAGCAGTTCTTC. Amino acid sequence: CASSEGPSSYNEQFF. V gene TRBV6-1 combines with J gene TRBJ2-1; no clear D. Between the trimmed V and J ends, which lost 3 bases and 0 bases, there was a span of 9 bases. CDR3 length: 15 residues. Germline V gene data show CDR1 as MNHNS and CDR2 as SASEGT.

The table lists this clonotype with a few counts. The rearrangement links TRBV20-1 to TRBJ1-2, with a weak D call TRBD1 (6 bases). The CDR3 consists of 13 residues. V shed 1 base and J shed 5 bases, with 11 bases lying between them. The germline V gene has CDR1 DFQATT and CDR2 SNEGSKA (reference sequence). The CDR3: CSARVGGGYGYTF. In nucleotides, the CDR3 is TGCAGTGCTAGAGTTGGGGGCGGTTATGGCTACACCTTC.

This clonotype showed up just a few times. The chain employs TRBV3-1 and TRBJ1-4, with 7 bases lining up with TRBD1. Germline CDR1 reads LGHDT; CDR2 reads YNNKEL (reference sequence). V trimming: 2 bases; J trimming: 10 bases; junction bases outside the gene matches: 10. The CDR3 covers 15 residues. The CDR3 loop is CASSQSDREVGKLFF. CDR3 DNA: TGTGCCAGCAGCCAATCCGACAGGGAAGTGGGAAAACTGTTTTTT.

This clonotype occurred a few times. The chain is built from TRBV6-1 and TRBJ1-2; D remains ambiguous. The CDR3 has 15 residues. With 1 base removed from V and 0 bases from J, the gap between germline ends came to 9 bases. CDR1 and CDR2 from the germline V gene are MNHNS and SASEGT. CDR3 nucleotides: TGTGCCAGCAGTGAAGAGGAGTACGCTAACTATGGCTACACCTTC. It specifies CASSEEEYANYGYTF.

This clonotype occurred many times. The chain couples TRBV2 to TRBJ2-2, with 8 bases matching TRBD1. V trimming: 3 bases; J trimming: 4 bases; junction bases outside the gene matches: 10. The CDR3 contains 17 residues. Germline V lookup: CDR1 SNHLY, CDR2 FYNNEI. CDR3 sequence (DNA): TGTGCCAGCAGTGAGCGAGAGGACAGGGTAGGCACCGGGGAGCTGTTTTTT. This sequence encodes CASSEREDRVGTGELFF. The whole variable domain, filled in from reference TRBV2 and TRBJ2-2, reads EPEVTQTPSHQVTQMGQEVILRCVPISNHLYFYWYRQILGQKVEFLVSFYNNEISEKSEIFDDQFSVERPDGSNFTLKIRSTKLEDSAMYFCASSEREDRVGTGELFFGEGSRLTVL.

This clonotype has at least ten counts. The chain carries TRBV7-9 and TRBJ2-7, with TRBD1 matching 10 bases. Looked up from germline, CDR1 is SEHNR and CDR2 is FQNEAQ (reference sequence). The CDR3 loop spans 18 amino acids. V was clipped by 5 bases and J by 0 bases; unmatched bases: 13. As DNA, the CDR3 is TGTGCCAGCAGCCCAAAGACCGGGACAGGGGATGTCTCCTACGAGCAGTACTTC. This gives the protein CASSPKTGTGDVSYEQYF.

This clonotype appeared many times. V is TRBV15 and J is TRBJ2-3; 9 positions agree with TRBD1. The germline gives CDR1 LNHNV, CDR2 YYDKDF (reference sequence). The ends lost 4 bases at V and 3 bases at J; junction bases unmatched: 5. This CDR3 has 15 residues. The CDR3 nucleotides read TGTGCCACCAGCAACCCCGGGACAGGGACAGATACGCAGTATTTT. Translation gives CATSNPGTGTDTQYF.

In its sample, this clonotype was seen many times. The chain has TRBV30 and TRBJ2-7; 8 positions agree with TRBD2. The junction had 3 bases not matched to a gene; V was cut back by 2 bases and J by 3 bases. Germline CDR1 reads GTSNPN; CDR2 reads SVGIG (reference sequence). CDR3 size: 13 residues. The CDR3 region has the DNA TGTGCCTGGAGTACCAGCGGGAGCTACGAGCAGTACTTC. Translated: CAWSTSGSYEQYF.

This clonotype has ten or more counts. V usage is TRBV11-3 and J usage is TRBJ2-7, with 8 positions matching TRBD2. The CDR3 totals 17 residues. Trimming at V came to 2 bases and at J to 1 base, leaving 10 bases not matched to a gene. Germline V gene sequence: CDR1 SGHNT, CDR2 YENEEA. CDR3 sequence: CASSLPYGREVSYEQYF. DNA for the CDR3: TGTGCCAGCAGCTTACCGTATGGGCGGGAGGTTTCCTACGAGCAGTACTTC.

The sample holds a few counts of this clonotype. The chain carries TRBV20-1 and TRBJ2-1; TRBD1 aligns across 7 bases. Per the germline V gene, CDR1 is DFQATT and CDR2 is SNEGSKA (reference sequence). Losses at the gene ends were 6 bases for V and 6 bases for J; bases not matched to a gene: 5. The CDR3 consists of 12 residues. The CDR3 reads CSANRGSNEQFF. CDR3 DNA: TGCAGTGCCAACAGGGGTAGCAATGAGCAGTTCTTC.

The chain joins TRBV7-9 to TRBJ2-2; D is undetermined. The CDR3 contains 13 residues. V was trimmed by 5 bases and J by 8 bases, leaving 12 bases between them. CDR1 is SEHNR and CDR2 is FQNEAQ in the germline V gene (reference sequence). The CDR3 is CASSPPPTGELFF. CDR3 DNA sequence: TGTGCCAGCAGCCCCCCCCCTACAGGGGAGCTGTTTTTT.

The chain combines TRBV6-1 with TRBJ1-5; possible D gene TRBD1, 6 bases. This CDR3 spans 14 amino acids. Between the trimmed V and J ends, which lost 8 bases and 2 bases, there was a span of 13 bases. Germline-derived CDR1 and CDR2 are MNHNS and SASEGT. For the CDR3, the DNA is TGTGCCAGCGAAACAGGGAGCGGCAATCAGCCCCAGCATTTT. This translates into CASETGSGNQPQHF.

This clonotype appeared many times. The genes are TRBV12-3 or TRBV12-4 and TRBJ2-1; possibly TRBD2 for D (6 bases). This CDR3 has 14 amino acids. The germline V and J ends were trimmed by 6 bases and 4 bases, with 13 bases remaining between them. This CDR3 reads CASSHSGTYNEQFF. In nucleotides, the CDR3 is TGTGCCAGCAGCCATAGCGGCACATACAATGAGCAGTTCTTC.

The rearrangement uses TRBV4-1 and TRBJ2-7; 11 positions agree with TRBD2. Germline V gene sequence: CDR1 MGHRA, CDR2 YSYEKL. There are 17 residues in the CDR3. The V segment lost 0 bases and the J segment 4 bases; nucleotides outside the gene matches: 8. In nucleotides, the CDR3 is TGCGCCAGCAGCCAAGATCGAAGGACTAGCGGGCTATACGAGCAGTACTTC. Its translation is CASSQDRRTSGLYEQYF.

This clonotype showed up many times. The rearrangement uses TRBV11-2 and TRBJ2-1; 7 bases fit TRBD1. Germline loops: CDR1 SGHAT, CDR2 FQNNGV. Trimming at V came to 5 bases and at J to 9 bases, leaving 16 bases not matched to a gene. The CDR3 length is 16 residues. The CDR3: CASSLNTGVLGSEQFF. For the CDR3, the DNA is TGTGCCAGCAGCCTTAATACAGGGGTATTGGGTAGTGAGCAGTTCTTC.